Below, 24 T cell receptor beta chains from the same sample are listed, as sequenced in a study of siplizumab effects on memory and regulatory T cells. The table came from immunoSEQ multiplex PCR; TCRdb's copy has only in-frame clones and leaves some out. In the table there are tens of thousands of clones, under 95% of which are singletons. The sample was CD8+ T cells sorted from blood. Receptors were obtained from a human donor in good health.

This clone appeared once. The CDR3 loop reads CASSLFPGHIYEQYF. The CDR3 DNA sequence: TGTGCCAGCAGCTTGTTCCCGGGACATATCTACGAGCAGTACTTC. The rearrangement uses TRBV11-3 and TRBJ2-7; possibly TRBD1 for D (6 bases). Trimming stripped 3 bases from V and 3 bases from J, with 15 bases between. CDR1 is SGHNT, CDR2 YENEEA, per germline. CDR3 length: 15 residues.

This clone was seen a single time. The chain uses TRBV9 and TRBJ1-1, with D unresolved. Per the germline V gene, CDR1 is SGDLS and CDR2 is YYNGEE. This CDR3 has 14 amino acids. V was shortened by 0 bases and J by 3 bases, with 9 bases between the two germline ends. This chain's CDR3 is CASSVVDGDTEAFF. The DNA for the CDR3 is TGTGCCAGCAGCGTAGTAGACGGGGACACTGAAGCTTTCTTT. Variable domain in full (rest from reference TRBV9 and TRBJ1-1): DSGVTQTPKHLITATGQRVTLRCSPRSGDLSVYWYQQSLDQGLQFLIQYYNGEERAKGNILERFSAQQFPDLHSELNLSSLELGDSALYFCASSVVDGDTEAFFGQGTRLTVV.

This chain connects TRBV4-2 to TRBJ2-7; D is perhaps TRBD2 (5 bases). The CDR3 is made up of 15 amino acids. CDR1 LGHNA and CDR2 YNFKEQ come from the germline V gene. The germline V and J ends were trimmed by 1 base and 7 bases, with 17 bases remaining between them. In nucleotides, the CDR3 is TGTGCCAGCAGCCAAGTATCCAGCCGAACTAGGGAGCAGTACTTC. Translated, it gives CASSQVSSRTREQYF.

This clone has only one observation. In DNA form, the CDR3 reads TGTGCCAGCAGCTTAGGGGGAGCAGATACGCAGTATTTT. Translation: CASSLGGADTQYF. This chain connects TRBV7-8 to TRBJ2-3; maybe TRBD2 (5 bases). Germline CDR1 reads SGHVS; CDR2 reads FQNEAQ. V was pared by 1 base and J by 4 bases, with 6 bases between. The CDR3 is 13 amino acids.

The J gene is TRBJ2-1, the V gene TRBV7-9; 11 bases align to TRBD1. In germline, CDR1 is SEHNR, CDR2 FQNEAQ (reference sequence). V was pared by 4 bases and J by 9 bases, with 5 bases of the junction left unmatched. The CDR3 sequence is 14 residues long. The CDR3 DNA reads TGTGCCAGCAGCTCCGGGACAGGGGGTATTGAGCAGTTCTTC. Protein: CASSSGTGGIEQFF.

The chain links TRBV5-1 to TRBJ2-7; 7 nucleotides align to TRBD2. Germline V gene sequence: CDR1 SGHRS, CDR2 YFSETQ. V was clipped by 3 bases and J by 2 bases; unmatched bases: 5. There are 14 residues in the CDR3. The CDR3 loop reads CASSSWGGPYEQYF. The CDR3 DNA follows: TGCGCCAGCAGCTCCTGGGGGGGTCCCTACGAGCAGTACTTC.

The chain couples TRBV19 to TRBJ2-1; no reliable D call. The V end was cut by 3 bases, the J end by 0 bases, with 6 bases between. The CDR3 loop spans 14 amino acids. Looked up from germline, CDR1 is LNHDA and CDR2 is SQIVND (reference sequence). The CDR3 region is CASSMQSSYNEQFF. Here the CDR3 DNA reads TGTGCCAGTAGTATGCAGAGCTCCTACAATGAGCAGTTCTTC.

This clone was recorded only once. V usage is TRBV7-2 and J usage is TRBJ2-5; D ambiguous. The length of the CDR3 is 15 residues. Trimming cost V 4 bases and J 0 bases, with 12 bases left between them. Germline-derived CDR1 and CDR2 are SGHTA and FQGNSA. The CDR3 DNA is TGTGCCAGCAGCTCGGACCAGATTTACCAAGAGACCCAGTACTTC. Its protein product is CASSSDQIYQETQYF. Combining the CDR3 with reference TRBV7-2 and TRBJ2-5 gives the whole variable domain GAGVSQSPSNKVTEKGKDVELRCDPISGHTALYWYRQSLGQGLEFLIYFQGNSAPDKSGLPSDRFSAERTGGSVSTLTIQRTQQEDSAVYLCASSSDQIYQETQYFGPGTRLLVL.

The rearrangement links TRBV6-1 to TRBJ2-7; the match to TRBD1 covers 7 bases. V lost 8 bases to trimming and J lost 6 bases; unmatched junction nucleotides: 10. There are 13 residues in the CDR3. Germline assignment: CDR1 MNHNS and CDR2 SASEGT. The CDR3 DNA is TGTGCCAGCGGAAAAGGACAGGTCCGCGAGCAGTACTTC. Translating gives CASGKGQVREQYF.

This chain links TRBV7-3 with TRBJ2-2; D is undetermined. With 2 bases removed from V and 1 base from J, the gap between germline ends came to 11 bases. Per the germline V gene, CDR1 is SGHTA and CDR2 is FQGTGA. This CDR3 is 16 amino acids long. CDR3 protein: CASSLGVSRNTGELFF. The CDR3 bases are TGTGCCAGCAGCTTAGGGGTTAGTCGGAACACCGGGGAGCTGTTTTTT.

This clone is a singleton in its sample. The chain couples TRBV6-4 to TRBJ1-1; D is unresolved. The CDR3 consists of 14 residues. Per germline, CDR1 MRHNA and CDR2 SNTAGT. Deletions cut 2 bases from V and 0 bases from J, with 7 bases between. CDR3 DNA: TGTGCCAGCAGTGACACGGCAGTGAACACTGAAGCTTTCTTT. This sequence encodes CASSDTAVNTEAFF.

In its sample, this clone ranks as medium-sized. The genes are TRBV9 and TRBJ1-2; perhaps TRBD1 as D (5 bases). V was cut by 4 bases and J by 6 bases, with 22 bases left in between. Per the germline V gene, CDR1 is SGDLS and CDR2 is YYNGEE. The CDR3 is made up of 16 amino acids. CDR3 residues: CASSSGRELFRHGYTF. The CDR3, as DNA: TGTGCCAGCAGCTCCGGCAGGGAGTTATTCCGGCATGGCTACACCTTC. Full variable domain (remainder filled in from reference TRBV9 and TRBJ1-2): DSGVTQTPKHLITATGQRVTLRCSPRSGDLSVYWYQQSLDQGLQFLIQYYNGEERAKGNILERFSAQQFPDLHSELNLSSLELGDSALYFCASSSGRELFRHGYTFGSGTRLTVV.

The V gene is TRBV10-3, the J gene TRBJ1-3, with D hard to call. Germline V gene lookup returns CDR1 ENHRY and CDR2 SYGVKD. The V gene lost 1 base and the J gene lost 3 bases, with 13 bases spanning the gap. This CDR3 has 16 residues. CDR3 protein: CAISEWTLAGGNTIYF. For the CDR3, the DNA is TGTGCCATCAGTGAGTGGACCCTAGCAGGTGGAAACACCATATATTTT.

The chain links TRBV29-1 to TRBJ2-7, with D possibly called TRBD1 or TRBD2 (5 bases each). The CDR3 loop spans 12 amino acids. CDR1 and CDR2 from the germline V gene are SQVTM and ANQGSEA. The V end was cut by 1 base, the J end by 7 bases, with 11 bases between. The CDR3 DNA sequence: TGCAGCGTTGAAGTCTTGGGGGAAGAGCAGTACTTC. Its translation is CSVEVLGEEQYF.

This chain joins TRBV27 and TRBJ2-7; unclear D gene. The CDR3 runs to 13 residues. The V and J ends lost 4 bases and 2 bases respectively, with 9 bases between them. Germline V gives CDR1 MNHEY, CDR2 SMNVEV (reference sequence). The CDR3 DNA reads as TGTGCCAGCAGTTCCACCGCCACCTACGAGCAGTACTTC. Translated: CASSSTATYEQYF.

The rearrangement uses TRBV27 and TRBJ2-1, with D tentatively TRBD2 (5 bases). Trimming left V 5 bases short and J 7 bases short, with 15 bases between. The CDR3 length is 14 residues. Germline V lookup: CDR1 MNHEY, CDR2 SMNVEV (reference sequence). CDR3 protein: CASSRGLERNEQFF. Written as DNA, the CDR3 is TGTGCCAGCAGTCGCGGACTCGAGAGGAATGAGCAGTTCTTC.

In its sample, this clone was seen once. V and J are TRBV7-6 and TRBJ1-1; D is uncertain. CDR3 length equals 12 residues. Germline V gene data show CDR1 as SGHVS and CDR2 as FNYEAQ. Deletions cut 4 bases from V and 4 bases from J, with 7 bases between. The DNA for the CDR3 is TGTGCCAGCAGCTCCCCCGGCACTGAAGCTTTCTTT. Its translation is CASSSPGTEAFF.

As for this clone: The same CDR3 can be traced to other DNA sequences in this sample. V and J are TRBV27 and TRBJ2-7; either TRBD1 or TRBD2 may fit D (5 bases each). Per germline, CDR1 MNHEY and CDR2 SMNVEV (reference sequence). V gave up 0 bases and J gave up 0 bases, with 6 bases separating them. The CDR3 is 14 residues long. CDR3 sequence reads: CASSLSGTSYEQYF. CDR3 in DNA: TGTGCCAGCAGTTTATCCGGGACCTCCTACGAGCAGTACTTC.

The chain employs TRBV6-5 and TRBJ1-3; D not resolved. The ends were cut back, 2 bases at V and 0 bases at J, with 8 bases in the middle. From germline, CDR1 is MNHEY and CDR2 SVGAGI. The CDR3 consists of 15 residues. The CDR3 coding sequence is TGTGCCAGCAGTTACAGGCGAAGCTCTGGAAACACCATATATTTT. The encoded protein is CASSYRRSSGNTIYF.

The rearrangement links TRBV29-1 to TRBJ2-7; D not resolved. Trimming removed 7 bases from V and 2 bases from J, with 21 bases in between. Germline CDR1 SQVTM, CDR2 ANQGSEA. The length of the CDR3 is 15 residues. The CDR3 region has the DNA TGCAGCGCCCATTTTAGGACGGAATTCACCTACGAGCAGTACTTC. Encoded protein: CSAHFRTEFTYEQYF.

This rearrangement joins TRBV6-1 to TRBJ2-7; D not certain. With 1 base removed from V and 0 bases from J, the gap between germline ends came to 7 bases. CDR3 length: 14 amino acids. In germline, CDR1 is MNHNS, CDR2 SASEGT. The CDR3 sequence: CASSEGHLSYEQYF. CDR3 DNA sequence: TGTGCCAGCAGTGAAGGACACCTCTCCTACGAGCAGTACTTC.

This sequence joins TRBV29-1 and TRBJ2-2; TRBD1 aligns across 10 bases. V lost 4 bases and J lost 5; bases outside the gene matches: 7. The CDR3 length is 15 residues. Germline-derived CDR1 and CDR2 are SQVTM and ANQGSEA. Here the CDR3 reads CSVGGQGRATGELFF. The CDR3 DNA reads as TGCAGCGTTGGGGGACAGGGGAGGGCTACCGGGGAGCTGTTTTTT.

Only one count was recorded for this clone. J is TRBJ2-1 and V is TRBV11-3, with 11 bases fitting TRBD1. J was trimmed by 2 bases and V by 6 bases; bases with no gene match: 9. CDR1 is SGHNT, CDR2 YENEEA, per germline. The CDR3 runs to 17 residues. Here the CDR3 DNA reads TGTGCCAGCAGACCCGGGGCGGGACAGGGGGCCTACAATGAGCAGTTCTTC. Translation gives CASRPGAGQGAYNEQFF. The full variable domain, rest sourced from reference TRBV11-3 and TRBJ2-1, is EAGVVQSPRYKIIEKKQPVAFWCNPISGHNTLYWYLQNLGQGPELLIRYENEEAVDDSQLPKDRFSAERLKGVDSTLKIQPAELGDSAVYLCASRPGAGQGAYNEQFFGPGTRLTVL.

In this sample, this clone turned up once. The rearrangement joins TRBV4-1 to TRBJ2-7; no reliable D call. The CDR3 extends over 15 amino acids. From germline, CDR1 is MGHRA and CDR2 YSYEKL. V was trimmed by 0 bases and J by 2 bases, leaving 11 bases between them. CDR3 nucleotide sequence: TGCGCCAGCAGCCAAGATCAGATATTCCCCTACGAGCAGTACTTC. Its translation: CASSQDQIFPYEQYF.